Described below is a single TCR beta chain sequence and its context. Participant age was about 18 to 89 years, and participants resided in about two dozen US areas. Grouping used clinical history reported by participants in a survey and questionnaire. Donors in Cohort 3 who had recovered were those with two negative PCRs, healthcare professional clearance, or resolution of their symptoms. This record belongs to a study of blood T cell repertoires in COVID-19. On the study more broadly: T cells, B-cell-depleted T cells, or PBMCs supplied cDNA or gDNA.

Germline V lookup: CDR1 SGHRS, CDR2 YFSETQ. The CDR3 contains 17 residues. J lost 0 bases, V lost 2 bases, and 8 bases had no gene match. Some clones are missing from TCRdb's copy, which holds only in-frame ones; the method was immunoSEQ multiplex PCR. This table has 140,000 to 150,000 clones, 85% appearing once. Sequencing input: PBMCs or T cells enriched from blood (not recorded which). This sequence originates from a woman aged 40-49 years who had recovered from COVID-19. The gene calls are TRBV5-1 and TRBJ1-1; 9 nucleotides match TRBD1. The CDR3, as DNA: TGCGCCAGCAGCTTCCGGGACAGGGAGTACATGAACACTGAAGCTTTCTTT. Encoded protein: CASSFRDREYMNTEAFF.